This T cell receptor beta chain came from a study of response to subunit inactivated influenza vaccine. Overall study findings and caveats: It was the authors' suggestion that each seasonal influenza vaccination recruits few new T cells.

TCRdb re-analysed the RT-PCR reads in MiXCR, keeping a single row per CDR3 protein. This sample has approximately 250,000 distinct CDR3 sequences, with roughly an eighth found just once. This clonotype has at least ten counts. The antigen is unknown. This TCR came from a man aged 50-60 years who received an inactivated influenza vaccine. Material: non-naive T cells sorted from PBMCs, obtained 14 to 15 days before vaccination.

The CDR3 bases are TGCAGTGCTAGAGTTCCCCCATCTACATATGGCTACACCTTC. It encodes CSARVPPSTYGYTF. The chain has TRBV20-1 and TRBJ1-2; D is unresolved. This CDR3 is built from 14 residues. V lost 1 base to trimming and J lost 5 bases, with 14 bases between them. The germline CDR1 and CDR2 sequences are DFQATT and SNEGSKA (reference sequence).